Presented here are 20 T cell receptor beta chains from one specimen sequenced in a study of T-cell reconstitution after alpha-beta-depleted transplantation in children. Library preparation (for TCRbeta) was performed with unique molecular identifiers. One entry per CDR3 protein, called by TCRdb with MiXCR from the PCR reads. The table lists some 550,000 distinct CDR3 sequences, around 18% of them singletons. This specimen consisted of PBMCs from the stem cell graft donor, obtained from the stem cell graft. All receptors derive from a human donor who donated a stem cell graft to a child with acute lymphoblastic leukemia.

This clonotype appeared a few times. This chain connects TRBV3-1 to TRBJ2-7; a possible D gene is TRBD2 (5 bases). V gave up 2 bases and J gave up 4 bases, with 6 bases separating them. This CDR3 region has 12 residues. Germline CDR1 reads LGHDT; CDR2 reads YNNKEL (reference sequence). This CDR3 is CASSQRGYEQYF. In DNA, the CDR3 is TGTGCCAGCAGCCAACGAGGGTACGAGCAGTACTTC.

The rearrangement uses TRBV18 and TRBJ1-1, with TRBD1 identical over 10 bases. Germline V gene data show CDR1 as KGHSH and CDR2 as LQKENI. The J segment lost 5 bases and the V segment lost 3 bases, leaving 9 bases of the junction unmatched. The CDR3 covers 16 residues. The CDR3 region is CASSPLRDRGLTEAFF. As DNA, the CDR3 is TGTGCCAGCTCACCTCTACGGGACAGGGGATTAACTGAAGCTTTCTTT.

The CDR3 protein is CASSLAFRGSYNEQFF. CDR3 nucleotides: TGCGCCAGCAGCTTGGCTTTTAGGGGCTCTTACAATGAGCAGTTCTTC. The J gene is TRBJ2-1, the V gene TRBV5-1; D perhaps matches TRBD1 (5 bases). V shed 0 bases and J shed 4 bases, with 14 bases lying between them. Germline assignment: CDR1 SGHRS and CDR2 YFSETQ. This CDR3 has 16 amino acids.

The chain couples TRBV5-5 to TRBJ1-6; weak D call: TRBD1 (5 bases). The V gene lost 3 bases and the J gene lost 5 bases, with 18 bases spanning the gap. This CDR3 has 17 residues. CDR1 and CDR2 from the germline V gene are SGHKS and YYEKEE (reference sequence). CDR3 sequence (DNA): TGTGCCAGCAGCTCTCCACTACCCGGGGCGAATAATTCACCCCTCCACTTT. Its protein product is CASSSPLPGANNSPLHF.

The table lists this clonotype with a few counts. V is TRBV6-6 and J is TRBJ2-7; no clear D gene. Trimming removed 0 bases at V and 5 bases at J, with 2 bases between. The CDR3 is made up of 11 amino acids. CDR1 MNHNY and CDR2 SVGAGI come from the germline V gene (reference sequence). Written as DNA, the CDR3 is TGTGCCAGCAGTTACTCGCACGAGCAGTACTTC. Translation gives CASSYSHEQYF.

There are a few counts of this clonotype. This chain connects TRBV9 to TRBJ2-5, with D perhaps being TRBD1 or TRBD2 (6 bases each). Germline V gene lookup returns CDR1 SGDLS and CDR2 YYNGEE. This CDR3 region has 15 residues. V was pared by 4 bases and J by 5 bases, with 18 bases between. The CDR3 spells CASSPLGGWGETQYF. CDR3 DNA: TGTGCCAGCAGCCCCCTAGGGGGGTGGGGGGAGACCCAGTACTTC.

This clonotype has at least ten counts. At one end the junction does not follow the germline gene, possibly because of a read error. J is TRBJ2-7 and V is TRBV5-1, with a weak D call TRBD2 (7 bases). The CDR3 sequence is 12 residues long. Looked up from germline, CDR1 is SGHRS and CDR2 is YFSETQ. For the CDR3, the DNA is TGTGCCAGCAGTTTAGGGGGGGTCGAGCAGTACTTC. Its translation: CASSLGGVEQYF.

The chain carries TRBV29-1 and TRBJ2-1; a possible D gene is TRBD1 (5 bases). The ends were cut back, 5 bases at V and 1 base at J, with 15 bases in the middle. This CDR3 contains 15 residues. CDR1 SQVTM and CDR2 ANQGSEA come from the germline V gene. The DNA of the CDR3 is TGCAGCGTTACCGGACAAATAGAGTCCTACAATGAGCAGTTCTTC. As protein: CSVTGQIESYNEQFF.

This clonotype was seen more than once but under ten times. The chain is built from TRBV13 and TRBJ1-4; 7 nucleotides match TRBD1. The ends lost 4 bases at V and 0 bases at J; junction bases unmatched: 5. CDR3 size: 16 residues. Germline values: CDR1 PRHDT, CDR2 FYEKMQ (reference sequence). The CDR3 nucleotides read TGTGCCAGCAGCTCCTTCGGGACAGCAACTAATGAAAAACTGTTTTTT. This gives the protein CASSSFGTATNEKLFF.

This clonotype was counted at least ten times. This chain connects TRBV5-1 to TRBJ1-1, with 7 positions matching TRBD1. After removal of 3 bases from V and 8 bases from J, the junction contained 10 bases not matched to a gene. The CDR3 covers 14 residues. Germline V gives CDR1 SGHRS, CDR2 YFSETQ. The CDR3 nucleotides read TGCGCCAGCAGCTGGGGACAGAGCGCTTCGGAAGCTTTCTTT. Its translation: CASSWGQSASEAFF.

V gene TRBV29-1 combines with J gene TRBJ1-1; D not certain. Per germline, CDR1 SQVTM and CDR2 ANQGSEA. Trimming took off 4 bases at V and 0 bases at J, with 6 bases between the two ends. The CDR3 has 12 residues. The DNA for the CDR3 is TGCAGCGTTGCCTTCTTGAACACTGAAGCTTTCTTT. It yields the protein CSVAFLNTEAFF.

This clonotype was seen a few times. V usage is TRBV20-1 and J usage is TRBJ2-5, with D possibly TRBD2 on 6 matching bases. The V and J ends lost 6 bases and 5 bases respectively, with 19 bases between them. The CDR3 extends over 14 amino acids. The germline V gene encodes CDR1 DFQATT and CDR2 SNEGSKA (reference sequence). CDR3 DNA sequence: TGCAGTGCCGAAACGGGACTCACGGCGGAGACCCAGTACTTC. Translating it yields CSAETGLTAETQYF.

There are many counts of this clonotype. This chain joins TRBV5-1 and TRBJ1-1; TRBD1 is a possible D gene (5 bases). Trimming removed 3 bases at V and 1 base at J, with 13 bases between. The germline V gene encodes CDR1 SGHRS and CDR2 YFSETQ. The CDR3 totals 15 residues. The CDR3, as DNA: TGCGCCAGCAGCTCTTCAGGGAGCGGGAACACTGAAGCTTTCTTT. Its protein is CASSSSGSGNTEAFF.

The chain links TRBV20-1 to TRBJ1-5; D remains unclear. The germline gives CDR1 DFQATT, CDR2 SNEGSKA (reference sequence). CDR3 length: 15 amino acids. Trimming took off 2 bases at V and 1 base at J, with 12 bases between the two ends. This CDR3 reads CSARYPGRSNQPQHF. CDR3 nucleotide sequence: TGCAGTGCTAGATATCCCGGGAGGAGCAATCAGCCCCAGCATTTT.

This clonotype has at least ten counts. This rearrangement joins TRBV5-1 to TRBJ1-1, with 8 bases aligning to TRBD1. This CDR3 spans 15 amino acids. V shed 1 base, J shed 1 base, and the junction held 3 bases outside the gene matches. Germline values: CDR1 SGHRS, CDR2 YFSETQ. The CDR3 here is CASSLSGQGNTEAFF. In DNA, the CDR3 is TGCGCCAGCAGCTTGAGCGGACAGGGGAACACTGAAGCTTTCTTT.

This clonotype was detected only a few times. The chain combines TRBV5-1 with TRBJ2-1, with D perhaps TRBD2 (6 bases). V lost 0 bases, J lost 4 bases, and 11 bases lay in between. Germline CDR1 SGHRS, CDR2 YFSETQ. The CDR3 sequence is 15 residues long. The CDR3 loop is CASSLGGVTYNEQFF. The CDR3 bases are TGCGCCAGCAGCTTGGGGGGGGTGACTTACAATGAGCAGTTCTTC.

V gene TRBV7-9 combines with J gene TRBJ2-5, with D perhaps TRBD2 (5 bases). V lost 3 bases and J 2 bases, leaving 13 bases between the germline ends. CDR3 length: 15 amino acids. Germline loops: CDR1 SEHNR, CDR2 FQNEAQ (reference sequence). CDR3 nucleotides: TGTGCCAGCAGCTTGGGGAGAGCCCGACAAGAGACCCAGTACTTC. Its protein product is CASSLGRARQETQYF. Using reference TRBV7-9 and TRBJ2-5 for the parts outside the CDR3, the full variable domain is DTGVSQNPRHKITKRGQNVTFRCDPISEHNRLYWYRQTLGQGPEFLTYFQNEAQLEKSRLLSDRFSAERPKGSFSTLEIQRTEQGDSAMYLCASSLGRARQETQYFGPGTRLLVL.

J is TRBJ2-6 and V is TRBV9, with D unclear. Germline V gene lookup returns CDR1 SGDLS and CDR2 YYNGEE. The V end was cut by 2 bases, the J end by 2 bases, with 8 bases between. The CDR3 is 15 amino acids. The CDR3 here is CASSVPPPGANVLTF. CDR3 nucleotide sequence: TGTGCCAGCAGCGTTCCTCCCCCTGGGGCCAACGTCCTGACTTTC.

This clonotype was counted a few times. V usage is TRBV12-3 or TRBV12-4 and J usage is TRBJ2-1, with 7 bases identical to TRBD1. V gave up 3 bases and J gave up 4 bases; unmatched junction bases: 3. The CDR3 spans 14 residues. The CDR3 bases are TGTGCCAGCAGTTTCAGGGGGATATACAATGAGCAGTTCTTC. This encodes CASSFRGIYNEQFF.

The table lists this clonotype with a count of one. This chain links TRBV28 with TRBJ2-5; possible D gene TRBD1, 5 bases. Germline CDR1 and CDR2: MDHEN and SYDVKM. Trimming took 3 bases from V and 1 from J, leaving 9 bases between them. This CDR3 comprises 14 residues. The CDR3 here is CASSFHRPQETQYF. CDR3 bases: TGTGCCAGCAGTTTCCACAGGCCCCAAGAGACCCAGTACTTC. Full variable domain (rest looked up from reference TRBV28 and TRBJ2-5): DVKVTQSSRYLVKRTGEKVFLECVQDMDHENMFWYRQDPGLGLRLIYFSYDVKMKEKGDIPEGYSVSREKKERFSLILESASTNQTSMYLCASSFHRPQETQYFGPGTRLLVL.